The rows below give T cell receptor beta chains drawn from one sample of a study of blood T cell repertoires in COVID-19. The repertoire was sequenced with immunoSEQ multiplex PCR; TCRdb's copy has only in-frame clones and lacks some. Of roughly 190,000 clones in the sample, roughly 80% were seen once. The sample was peripheral blood. The receptors shown here come from a human donor with acute or convalescent COVID-19. The donor label of this sample is uncertain. Each CDR3 is given with its conserved first and last residue. The order of the fields is D gene, clone size, J gene, V gene, CDR3 protein, CDR3 DNA. A D gene is named only where the DNA matches it firmly. The size field is filled for only some rows; it gives once, few, many or a size class.

TRBD2	NA	TRBJ2-1	TRBV5-1	CASSLERGGRTYNEQFF	TGCGCCAGCAGCTTGGAGCGGGGGGGCCGAACGTACAATGAGCAGTTCTTC
NA	NA	TRBJ2-7	TRBV27	CASRDGNSYEQYF	TGTGCCAGCAGGGACGGGAACTCCTACGAGCAGTACTTC
NA	NA	TRBJ2-7	TRBV4-1	CASSQEGASDYYEQYF	TGCGCCAGCAGCCAAGAAGGGGCTAGCGACTATTACGAGCAGTACTTC
NA	once	TRBJ1-2	TRBV12-5	CASGPPLTVDGYTF	TGTGCTAGTGGGCCTCCCCTGACAGTTGACGGCTACACCTTC
NA	NA	TRBJ1-6	TRBV6-5	CASRGTHYNSPLHF	TGTGCCAGCCGAGGGACACATTATAATTCACCCCTCCACTTT
NA	NA	TRBJ2-7	TRBV19	CASSPGTSFYEQYF	TGTGCCAGTAGCCCCGGGACATCGTTCTACGAGCAGTACTTC
NA	NA	TRBJ2-7	TRBV30	CAWNQGTYEQYF	TGTGCCTGGAACCAGGGGACCTACGAGCAGTACTTC
NA	NA	TRBJ1-1	TRBV4-1	CASSHTGRTEAFF	TGCGCCAGCAGTCATACAGGGCGAACTGAAGCTTTCTTT
NA	once	TRBJ1-3	TRBV6-6	CASSREGNTIYF	TGTGCCAGCAGCCGCGAAGGAAACACCATATATTTT
TRBD1	NA	TRBJ1-3	TRBV6-5	CASQRTGDFGNTIYF	TGTGCCAGCCAGAGGACAGGGGACTTTGGAAACACCATATATTTT
TRBD2	once	TRBJ2-5	TRBV10-2	CASSLTSGGSETQYF	TGCGCCAGCAGTTTGACTAGCGGGGGATCGGAGACCCAGTACTTC
TRBD2	NA	TRBJ2-3	TRBV28	CASSPRGLAGVNTQYF	TGTGCCAGCAGTCCCCGGGGACTAGCGGGAGTGAATACGCAGTATTTT
NA	NA	TRBJ1-1	TRBV29-1	CSVVTSGRNTEAFF	TGCAGCGTCGTGACCTCCGGGAGGAACACTGAAGCTTTCTTT
TRBD1	once	TRBJ2-1	TRBV27	CASRRGTGVVNEQFF	TGTGCCAGCAGACGAGGGACAGGGGTAGTGAATGAGCAGTTCTTC
NA	NA	TRBJ2-7	TRBV25-1	CASSEYRGMRRGLYEQYF	TGTGCCAGCAGTGAATATCGGGGCATGAGGAGGGGACTCTACGAGCAGTACTTC
NA	NA	TRBJ2-1	TRBV30	CAWSGQGAEQFF	TGTGCCTGGAGTGGGCAGGGCGCTGAGCAGTTCTTC
NA	NA	TRBJ1-5	TRBV28	CASSLADRLEQPQHF	TGTGCCAGCAGTCTAGCAGACAGGTTAGAACAGCCCCAGCATTTT
TRBD2	NA	TRBJ2-4	TRBV5-5	CASSSKLQSGGAAKNIQYF	TGTGCCAGCAGCTCGAAGCTTCAAAGCGGGGGGGCGGCCAAAAACATTCAGTACTTC
TRBD2	NA	TRBJ2-3	TRBV9	CASSSNPGGSADTQYF	TGTGCCAGCAGCTCCAATCCGGGGGGTTCTGCAGATACGCAGTATTTT
NA	NA	TRBJ2-7	TRBV2	CASSGTGYEQYF	TGTGCCAGCAGTGGAACAGGGTACGAGCAGTACTTC
TRBD2	NA	TRBJ2-3	TRBV4-2	CASSQRGGGGTDTQYF	TGTGCCAGCAGCCAGCGAGGCGGGGGAGGGACAGATACGCAGTATTTT
NA	NA	TRBJ1-1	TRBV5-1	CASSLGLGPNTEAFF	TGCGCCAGCAGCTTGGGACTAGGACCCAACACTGAAGCTTTCTTT
TRBD2	NA	TRBJ2-1	TRBV19	CASSIRASGQHEQFF	TGTGCCAGTAGTATTCGGGCTAGCGGGCAGCATGAGCAGTTCTTC
NA	NA	TRBJ2-5	TRBV19	CASSIPGIGETQYF	TGTGCCAGTAGTATCCCCGGGATCGGGGAGACCCAGTACTTC
NA	NA	TRBJ1-1	TRBV13	CASSSLQEAFF	TGTGCCAGCAGCTCCCTTCAGGAAGCTTTCTTT
NA	NA	TRBJ2-3	TRBV6-5	CANARGDLSTDTQYF	TGTGCCAATGCCAGGGGAGACCTTAGCACAGATACGCAGTATTTT
NA	NA	TRBJ1-6	TRBV2	CASSDRANSPLHF	TGTGCCAGCAGTGACAGGGCTAATTCACCCCTCCACTTT
NA	NA	TRBJ1-6	TRBV27	CASSPIQSSPLHF	TGTGCCAGCAGTCCAATACAATCTTCACCCCTCCACTTT
TRBD1	NA	TRBJ2-7	TRBV6-5	CASSYSGQGPVEQYF	TGTGCCAGCAGTTACTCGGGACAGGGTCCAGTCGAGCAGTACTTC
NA	NA	TRBJ2-4	TRBV19	CASSTRPQGTLAKNIQYF	TGTGCCAGTAGTACTAGACCCCAGGGGACACTAGCCAAAAACATTCAGTACTTC
NA	NA	TRBJ1-5	TRBV4-1	CASSLWGGQPQHF	TGCGCCAGCAGCCTTTGGGGGGGACAGCCCCAGCATTTT
TRBD1	NA	TRBJ2-3	TRBV7-3	CASSRAGQGADTQYF	TGTGCCAGCAGCCGAGCGGGACAGGGGGCAGATACGCAGTATTTT
TRBD2	NA	TRBJ2-4	TRBV9	CASSQAGSAQYF	TGTGCCAGCAGCCAAGCGGGGTCGGCTCAGTACTTC
NA	NA	TRBJ1-5	TRBV20-1	CSASGQPQHF	TGCAGTGCTAGCGGTCAGCCCCAGCATTTT
NA	NA	TRBJ1-2	TRBV30	CAWRTRGIGYTF	TGTGCCTGGAGGACCAGGGGAATCGGCTACACCTTC
NA	NA	TRBJ2-2	TRBV5-6	CASSLPPGNTGELFF	TGTGCCAGCAGCTTGCCCCCGGGGAACACCGGGGAGCTGTTTTTT
TRBD1	NA	TRBJ2-1	TRBV5-1	CASSLPGTANEQFF	TGCGCCAGCAGCTTGCCTGGGACAGCTAATGAGCAGTTCTTC
TRBD1	NA	TRBJ2-7	TRBV18	CASSRDSTYEQYF	TGTGCCAGCTCACGGGACAGCACCTACGAGCAGTACTTC
TRBD1	NA	TRBJ2-3	TRBV2	CASGTGTDTQYF	TGTGCCAGCGGGACAGGCACAGATACGCAGTATTTT
NA	once	TRBJ2-2	TRBV11-2	CASSPVRAQNTGELFF	TGTGCCAGCAGCCCCGTCAGGGCCCAGAACACCGGGGAGCTGTTTTTT
TRBD2	NA	TRBJ2-1	TRBV15	CATSRAVAGGYNEQFF	TGTGCCACCAGCAGAGCCGTAGCGGGAGGATACAATGAGCAGTTCTTC
TRBD2	NA	TRBJ2-2	TRBV18	CASSPRDSGSVTGELFF	TGTGCCAGCTCACCACGAGATAGCGGGAGTGTAACCGGGGAGCTGTTTTTT
NA	NA	TRBJ2-7	TRBV19	CATSPDSSYEQYF	TGTGCCACCTCCCCCGACAGTTCCTACGAGCAGTACTTC
TRBD1	NA	TRBJ2-6	TRBV9	CASSAQGWAGANVLTF	TGTGCCAGCAGCGCACAGGGGTGGGCTGGGGCCAACGTCCTGACTTTC
TRBD1	NA	TRBJ1-4	TRBV6-5	CASSFGQEGEKLFF	TGTGCCAGCAGTTTCGGACAGGAAGGCGAAAAACTGTTTTTT
TRBD2	NA	TRBJ2-7	TRBV5-1	CASSLWLAGGPYEQYF	TGCGCCAGCAGCTTGTGGCTAGCGGGAGGGCCTTACGAGCAGTACTTC